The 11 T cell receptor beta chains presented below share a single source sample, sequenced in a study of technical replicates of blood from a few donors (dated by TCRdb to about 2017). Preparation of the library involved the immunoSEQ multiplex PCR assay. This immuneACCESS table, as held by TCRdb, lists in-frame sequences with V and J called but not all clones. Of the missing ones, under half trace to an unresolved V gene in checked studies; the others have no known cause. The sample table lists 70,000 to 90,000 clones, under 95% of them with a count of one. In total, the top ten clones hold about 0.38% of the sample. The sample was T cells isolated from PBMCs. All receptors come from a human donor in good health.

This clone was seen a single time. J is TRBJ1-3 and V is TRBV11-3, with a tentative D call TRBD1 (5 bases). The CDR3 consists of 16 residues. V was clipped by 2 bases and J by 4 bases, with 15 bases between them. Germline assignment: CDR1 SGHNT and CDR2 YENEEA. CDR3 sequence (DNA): TGTGCCAGCAGCTTACTACCCGCGGGGGAAGGAAACACCATATATTTT. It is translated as CASSLLPAGEGNTIYF.

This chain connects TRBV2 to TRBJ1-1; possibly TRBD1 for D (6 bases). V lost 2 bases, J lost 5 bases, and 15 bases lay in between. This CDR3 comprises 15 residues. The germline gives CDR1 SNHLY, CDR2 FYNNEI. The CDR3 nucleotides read TGTGCCAGCAGTGAAAATTACAGGGATGGTACTGAAGCTTTCTTT. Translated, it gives CASSENYRDGTEAFF. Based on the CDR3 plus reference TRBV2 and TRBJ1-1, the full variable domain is EPEVTQTPSHQVTQMGQEVILRCVPISNHLYFYWYRQILGQKVEFLVSFYNNEISEKSEIFDDQFSVERPDGSNFTLKIRSTKLEDSAMYFCASSENYRDGTEAFFGQGTRLTVV.

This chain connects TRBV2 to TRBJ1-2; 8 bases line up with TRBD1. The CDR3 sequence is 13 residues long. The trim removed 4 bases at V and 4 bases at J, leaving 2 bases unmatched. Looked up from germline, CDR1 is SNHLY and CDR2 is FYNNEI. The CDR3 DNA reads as TGTGCCAGCAGTGGTGGACAGGGCTATGGCTACACCTTC. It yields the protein CASSGGQGYGYTF.

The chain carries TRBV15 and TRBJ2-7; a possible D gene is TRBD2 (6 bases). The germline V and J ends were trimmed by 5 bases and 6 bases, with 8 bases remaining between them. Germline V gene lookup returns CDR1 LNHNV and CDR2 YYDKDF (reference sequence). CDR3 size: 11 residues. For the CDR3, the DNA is TGTGCCACCAGCCACGGGGGCGAGCAGTACTTC. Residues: CATSHGGEQYF.

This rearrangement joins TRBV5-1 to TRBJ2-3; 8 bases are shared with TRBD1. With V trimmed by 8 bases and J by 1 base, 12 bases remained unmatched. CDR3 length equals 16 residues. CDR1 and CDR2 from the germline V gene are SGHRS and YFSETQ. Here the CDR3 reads CASCDRGTGRTDTQYF. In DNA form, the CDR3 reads TGCGCCAGTTGCGACCGGGGGACAGGCCGCACAGATACGCAGTATTTT.

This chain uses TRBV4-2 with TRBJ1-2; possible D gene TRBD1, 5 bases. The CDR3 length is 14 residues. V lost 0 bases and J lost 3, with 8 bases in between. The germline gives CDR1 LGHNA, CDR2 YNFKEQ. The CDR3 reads CASSQDGADYGYTF. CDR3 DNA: TGTGCCAGCAGCCAAGATGGGGCCGACTATGGCTACACCTTC.

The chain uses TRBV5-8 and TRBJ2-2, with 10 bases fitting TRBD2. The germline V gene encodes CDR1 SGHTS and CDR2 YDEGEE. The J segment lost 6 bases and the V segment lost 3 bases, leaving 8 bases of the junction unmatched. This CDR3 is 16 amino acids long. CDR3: CASSSSGRAWAGELFF. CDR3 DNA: TGTGCCAGCAGCTCCAGCGGGAGGGCCTGGGCCGGGGAGCTGTTTTTT.

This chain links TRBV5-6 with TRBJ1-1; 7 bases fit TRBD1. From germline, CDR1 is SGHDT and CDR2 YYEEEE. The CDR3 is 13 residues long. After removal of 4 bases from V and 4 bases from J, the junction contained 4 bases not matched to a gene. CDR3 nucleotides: TGTGCCAGCAGCAGACAGGGAGGCACTGAAGCTTTCTTT. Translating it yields CASSRQGGTEAFF. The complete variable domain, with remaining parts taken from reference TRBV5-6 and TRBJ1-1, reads DAGVTQSPTHLIKTRGQQVTLRCSPKSGHDTVSWYQQALGQGPQFIFQYYEEEERQRGNFPDRFSGHQFPNYSSELNVNALLLGDSALYLCASSRQGGTEAFFGQGTRLTVV.

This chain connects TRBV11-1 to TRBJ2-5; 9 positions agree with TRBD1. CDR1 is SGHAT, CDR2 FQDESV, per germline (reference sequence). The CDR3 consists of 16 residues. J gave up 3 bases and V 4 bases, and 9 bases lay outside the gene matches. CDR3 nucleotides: TGTGCCAGCAGCTCCCTCTGGACAGGGGAGGAAGAGACCCAGTACTTC. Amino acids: CASSSLWTGEEETQYF.

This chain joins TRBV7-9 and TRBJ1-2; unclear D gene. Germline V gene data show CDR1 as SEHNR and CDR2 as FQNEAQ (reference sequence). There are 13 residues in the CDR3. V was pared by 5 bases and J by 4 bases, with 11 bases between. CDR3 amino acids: CASSPLPGYGYTF. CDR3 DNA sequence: TGTGCCAGCAGCCCCCTTCCCGGCTATGGCTACACCTTC.

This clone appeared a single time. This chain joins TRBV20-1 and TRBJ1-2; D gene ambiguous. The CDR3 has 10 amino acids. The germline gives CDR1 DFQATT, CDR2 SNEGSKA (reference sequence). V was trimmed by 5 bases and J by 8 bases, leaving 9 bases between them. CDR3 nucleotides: TGCAGTGCTGCTAACGAGGGCTACACCTTC. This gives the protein CSAANEGYTF.